This T cell receptor (beta chain) was sequenced during a study of T cells expressing NK-cell markers. In the study overall: Sequencing of TCR beta repertoires drew on sorted CD3+CD56+NKG2C+, CD3+CD56+NKG2C- and CD3+CD56-NKG2C+ T cells. Seropositivity for HCMV was found in seven of the eight sequenced donors, with one seronegative. Study findings and constraints: In several donors, dominant clonotypes made up roughly 28.3-65% of CD3+CD56-NKG2C+ cells. In about 6 donors, dominant CD3+CD56+NKG2C+ clonotypes ranked among the top 10 CD8+ clonotypes.

There are 15 residues in the CDR3. CDR1 is DFQATT, CDR2 SNEGSKA, per germline (reference sequence). TCRdb reprocessed the 5' RACE reads; each CDR3 protein has one entry and no DNA is given. The ten most abundant clones cover around 4% of a sample with a few hundred thousand distinct CDR3 sequences. A remark on this clonotype: Its antigen is as yet unknown.

The origin of this receptor is a man aged 18 to 30 in good health. The chain joins TRBV20-1 to TRBJ2-7; TCRdb returns TRBD2, unconfirmable since there is no DNA. Source material: blood T cells: a sorted CD56 or NKG2C T cell subset, CD4+ or CD8+ T cells, or bulk PBMC T cells (not recorded which). This CDR3 reads CSARDPASGSYEQYF.